The rows below give T cell receptor beta chains drawn from one sample of a study of blood T cell repertoires in COVID-19. Data came from immunoSEQ multiplex PCR; TCRdb stores just in-frame clones and leaves some out. The sample yields around 320,000 clones, almost 90% seen once. Sequencing input: PBMCs or T cells enriched from blood (not recorded which). These receptors were taken from a woman under 30 with acute COVID-19. The CDR3 runs from the conserved cysteine through the conserved F or W. Each record gives: D gene, V gene, J gene, clone size, CDR3 DNA, CDR3 protein. D genes are given only for firm matches. Some rows mark clone size as missing; the rest say once, few, many or name a class of expanded clone.

TRBD1	TRBV5-5	TRBJ1-5	NA	TGTGCCAGCAGCTCAACAGGGGGCAGCAATCAGCCCCAGCATTTT	CASSSTGGSNQPQHF
TRBD1	TRBV5-6	TRBJ1-4	NA	TGTGCCAGCAGCTTGGGGGGACAGGGAAGTAATGAAAAACTGTTTTTT	CASSLGGQGSNEKLFF
TRBD1	TRBV25-1	TRBJ2-1	NA	TGTGCCAGCAGGACAGGGACAGGGGTCCATGAGCAGTTCTTC	CASRTGTGVHEQFF
NA	TRBV5-4	TRBJ2-1	NA	TGTGCCAGCAGCTTGGTTCCTAGCAGCTACACCTCGGGTGAGCAGTTCTTC	CASSLVPSSYTSGEQFF
NA	TRBV6-1	TRBJ1-2	NA	TGTGCCAGCAGTGAAGACACGTACTATGGCTACACCTTC	CASSEDTYYGYTF
TRBD1	TRBV28	TRBJ2-7	few	TGTGCCAGCACCGGGACAGGCTCCTACGAGCAGTACTTC	CASTGTGSYEQYF
NA	TRBV5-5	TRBJ2-5	NA	TGTGCCAGCAGCTTAGATACGGGGACCCAGTACTTC	CASSLDTGTQYF
NA	TRBV6-5	TRBJ1-1	NA	TGTGCCAGCAGTCCCTTCGGGACAACTGAAGCTTTCTTT	CASSPFGTTEAFF
NA	TRBV11-3	TRBJ2-7	NA	TGTGCCAGCAGGCCGGGACAAGCGGAACGGAGGGAGCAGTACTTC	CASRPGQAERREQYF
NA	TRBV12-3/TRBV12-4	TRBJ2-7	NA	TGTGCCAGCTCGGTTGGCTACGAGCAGTACTTC	CASSVGYEQYF
TRBD2	TRBV5-4	TRBJ2-7	NA	TGTGCCAGCAGCCGTGGACTAGCGGGAGGTACCTCCTCCTACGAGCAGTACTTC	CASSRGLAGGTSSYEQYF
NA	TRBV19	TRBJ2-7	NA	TGTGCCAGTAGTATAGAACCGGGCTACGAGCAGTACTTC	CASSIEPGYEQYF
TRBD2	TRBV27	TRBJ2-7	many	TGTGCCAGCAGTTTAATGGGCGGGAGCGCTTCCTACGAGCAGTACTTC	CASSLMGGSASYEQYF
TRBD1	TRBV12-3/TRBV12-4	TRBJ2-7	NA	TGTGCCAGCGCGGACAGGGACTCCTACGAGCAGTACTTC	CASADRDSYEQYF
TRBD2	TRBV19	TRBJ2-1	NA	TGTGCCAGTAGTATTCGGTATGGAGGTAGCGGGGCGCCATACAATGAGCAGTTCTTC	CASSIRYGGSGAPYNEQFF
TRBD1	TRBV3-1/TRBV3-2	TRBJ2-7	NA	TGTGCCAGCAGCCCGGACAGGCGCAACGAGCAGTACTTC	CASSPDRRNEQYF
TRBD2	TRBV7-9	TRBJ2-1	once	TGTGCCAGCAGCTTAGAGGGACTAGTTTACAATGAGCAGTTCTTC	CASSLEGLVYNEQFF
NA	TRBV11-2	TRBJ1-4	NA	TGTGCCAGCAGCTTAGAGAGGGGAGGGTATGAAAAACTGTTTTTT	CASSLERGGYEKLFF
NA	TRBV19	TRBJ1-5	NA	TGTGCCAGTAGTGCTCTCGCCGACGGGAGCGGAGGGTATAGCAATCAGCCCCAGCATTTT	CASSALADGSGGYSNQPQHF
TRBD1	TRBV5-5	TRBJ1-2	NA	TGTGCCAGCAGCTTGGCCGGGACAGAGTTTTATGGCTACACCTTC	CASSLAGTEFYGYTF
TRBD1	TRBV19	TRBJ2-3	NA	TGTGCCAGTAGTTTCGGACAGGGCCACACAGATACGCAGTATTTT	CASSFGQGHTDTQYF
NA	TRBV2	TRBJ2-3	once	TGTGCCAGCAGTCAAGAGGCAGGGAGCACAGATACGCAGTATTTT	CASSQEAGSTDTQYF
NA	TRBV28	TRBJ2-7	NA	TGTGCCAGCGCGAGCTACGAGCAGTACTTC	CASASYEQYF
NA	TRBV7-3	TRBJ1-1	NA	TGTGCCAGCAGCTCCATGGGCCTCAGGACTGAAGCTTTCTTT	CASSSMGLRTEAFF
NA	TRBV27	TRBJ2-7	NA	TGTGCCAGCAGTTGGCAGTTCTCCTACGAGCAGTACTTC	CASSWQFSYEQYF
TRBD2	TRBV12-3/TRBV12-4	TRBJ2-7	NA	TGTGCCAGCAGTTCGCAAGCGGGAGCCAGCTTC	CASSSQAGASF
NA	TRBV6-5	TRBJ2-2	NA	TGTGCCAGCAGCTCAGGACAATGGAACACCGGGGAGCTGTTTTTT	CASSSGQWNTGELFF
NA	TRBV12-3/TRBV12-4	TRBJ1-1	NA	TGTGCCAGCTCCCGGGTGGGGGGTTATAAAGCTTTCTTT	CASSRVGGYKAFF
NA	TRBV6-6	TRBJ2-7	NA	TGTGCCAGCATCCCCAGCCCCAGGGCCGAGCAGTACTTC	CASIPSPRAEQYF
NA	TRBV2	TRBJ1-5	NA	TGTGCCAGCAGGGTTGAGGGCAATCAGCCCCAGCATTTT	CASRVEGNQPQHF
NA	TRBV27	TRBJ2-1	NA	TGTGCCAGCAGTTTAATTTCGTCGGTGTCCTTCGGAGGACATGAGCAGTTCTTC	CASSLISSVSFGGHEQFF
NA	TRBV18	TRBJ1-1	NA	TGTGCCAGCTCACCACCGTTCCTGGGGGGGAACACTGAAGCTTTCTTT	CASSPPFLGGNTEAFF
NA	TRBV12-3/TRBV12-4	TRBJ1-1	NA	TGTGCCAGCAGTTTCTCGGACACTGAAGCTTTCTTT	CASSFSDTEAFF
NA	TRBV19	TRBJ2-1	once	TGTGCCAGTAAGAAGGAGGGCGAATACAATGAGCAGTTCTTC	CASKKEGEYNEQFF
NA	TRBV29-1	TRBJ1-2	NA	TGCAGCGATAGAGAGAGTAACTATGGCTACACCTTC	CSDRESNYGYTF
NA	TRBV6-1	TRBJ1-3	NA	TGTGCCAGCAGTGTTAGACAGGAGATCTCTGGAAACACCATATATTTT	CASSVRQEISGNTIYF
NA	TRBV29-1	TRBJ1-2	NA	TGCAGCGTTGGCAGGGACTCTAACTATGGCTACACCTTC	CSVGRDSNYGYTF
NA	TRBV10-3	TRBJ1-2	NA	TGTGCCATCAGTGAGTCTAGGGGAGGCTACACCTTC	CAISESRGGYTF
NA	TRBV18	TRBJ1-1	NA	TGTGCCAGCTCACCTCAGGGGATTTCGGGCACTGAAGCTTTCTTT	CASSPQGISGTEAFF
NA	TRBV27	TRBJ1-2	NA	TGTGCCTCGAACGGTGGGGGCAGGGGATACGGCTACACCTTC	CASNGGGRGYGYTF
NA	TRBV20-1	TRBJ1-1	NA	TGCAGTGTGGGTCTCAGGCCTGAAGCTTTCTTT	CSVGLRPEAFF
NA	TRBV6-5	TRBJ2-3	NA	TGTGCCAGCAGTTACTCCTATCAGGGTGGAAGGGATACGCAGTATTTT	CASSYSYQGGRDTQYF
NA	TRBV19	TRBJ1-1	NA	TGTGCCAGTAGTATCAATCAGGGGAGCTACACTGAAGCTTTCTTT	CASSINQGSYTEAFF
NA	TRBV5-1	TRBJ1-5	once	TGCGCCAGCAGCTTGGGGGGCAGGGGTAATCAGCCCCAGCATTTT	CASSLGGRGNQPQHF
NA	TRBV11-2	TRBJ1-3	NA	TGTGCCAGCAGCTTAGGTCCGGTACTTTCCTCTGGAAACACCATATATTTT	CASSLGPVLSSGNTIYF
NA	TRBV5-1	TRBJ1-2	NA	TGCGCCAGCAGCCCTCGAGACAGTAATGGCTACACCTTC	CASSPRDSNGYTF
NA	TRBV28	TRBJ1-5	NA	TGTGCCAGCCATCAAGGAGGTCAGCCCCAGCATTTT	CASHQGGQPQHF
TRBD1	TRBV7-9	TRBJ1-6	NA	TGTGCCAGCAGCTCAGGGGGCGCATATAATTCACCCCTCCACTTT	CASSSGGAYNSPLHF
TRBD1	TRBV6-5	TRBJ2-5	NA	TGTGCCAGCAGTCCACCTGGGACAGAAGAGACCCAGTACTTC	CASSPPGTEETQYF
TRBD1	TRBV7-2	TRBJ1-1	NA	TGTGCCAGCAGCGTAGCCGGGACAGGGGCTACTGAAGCTTTCTTT	CASSVAGTGATEAFF
NA	TRBV12-3/TRBV12-4	TRBJ1-1	NA	TGTGCCAGCAGGAGAGGAACTGAAGCTTTCTTT	CASRRGTEAFF
NA	TRBV12-3/TRBV12-4	TRBJ2-2	NA	TGTGCCAGCAGTTTACACGGGGGCGGGGAGCTGTTTTTT	CASSLHGGGELFF
NA	TRBV20-1	TRBJ1-1	NA	TGCAGTGCTAGTAAGGGGCTGATGAACACTGAAGCTTTCTTT	CSASKGLMNTEAFF